The rows below give T cell receptor beta chains drawn from one sample of a study of blood T cell repertoires in COVID-19. Measured with immunoSEQ multiplex PCR; TCRdb has only the in-frame clones, and not every one. The table lists around 100,000 clones, about four fifths of them singletons, with about 7.3% in the top ten. The sample was peripheral blood. The receptors shown here come from a woman between 40 and 50 years old with acute or convalescent COVID-19. Both conserved end residues are part of each CDR3. The order of the fields is V gene, clone size, J gene, D gene, CDR3 DNA, CDR3 protein. The D gene is left open where the match is weak. Not every row has a clone size; where given, it reads once, few, many or a size class.

TRBV15	.	TRBJ2-7	TRBD1	TGTGCCACCAGCGCCCGCCCCCGGGACAGGTTCTACGAGCAGTACTTC	CATSARPRDRFYEQYF
TRBV3-1/TRBV3-2	.	TRBJ1-1	.	TGTGCCAGCAGCCAACGAGGGGGCACTGAAGCTTTCTTT	CASSQRGGTEAFF
TRBV28	.	TRBJ1-1	TRBD1	TGTGCCAGCTGCGGAGGGGGCTTAGTTATTGAAGCTTTCTTT	CASCGGGLVIEAFF
TRBV30	.	TRBJ2-3	TRBD1	TGTGCCTTTAAACCGGGACAGGGCCCAGATACGCAGTATTTT	CAFKPGQGPDTQYF
TRBV7-8	few	TRBJ1-5	.	TGTGCCAGCAGCTTAGGGTGGCAGGGCGGCAATCAGCCCCAGCATTTT	CASSLGWQGGNQPQHF
TRBV9	.	TRBJ1-2	TRBD1	TGTGCCAGCAGCGTAGCGGGGGGACAGGGAAGCGGCTACACCTTC	CASSVAGGQGSGYTF
TRBV6-5	.	TRBJ1-1	TRBD1	TGTGCCAGCAGTCGACAGGGGATGGACACTGAAGCTTTCTTT	CASSRQGMDTEAFF
TRBV10-3	.	TRBJ1-1	.	TGTGCCATCAGTGATTTTGCAGGGGTTGAAGCTTTCTTT	CAISDFAGVEAFF
TRBV9	once	TRBJ2-1	.	TGTGCCAGCAGCGTAGGAGTAGCAAATGAGCAGTTCTTC	CASSVGVANEQFF
TRBV19	.	TRBJ1-1	.	TGTGCCACCTTCGACCCTCGGGGGACCCACACTGAAGCTTTCTTT	CATFDPRGTHTEAFF
TRBV6-5	.	TRBJ1-1	TRBD1	TGTGCCAGCAGTTACGACAGGGGGAACACTGAAGCTTTCTTT	CASSYDRGNTEAFF
TRBV5-4	.	TRBJ2-6	.	TGTGCCAGCAGCTTTGAGGGTTCTGGGGCCAACGTCCTGACTTTC	CASSFEGSGANVLTF
TRBV19	.	TRBJ1-1	.	TGTGCCTCATACCCCCGACAGGCGACGAACACTGAAGCTTTCTTT	CASYPRQATNTEAFF
TRBV6-5	.	TRBJ1-1	TRBD1	TGTGCCAGCAGTTGGGGACAGGGGAAGGTCGAAGCTTTCTTT	CASSWGQGKVEAFF
TRBV15	once	TRBJ1-1	.	TGTGCCACCAGCAGAGATCTGCAGGGGAGAGCTGAAGCTTTCTTT	CATSRDLQGRAEAFF
TRBV3-1/TRBV3-2	once	TRBJ1-3	.	TGTGCCAGCAGCCCATTCGGAGGGGCCTCTGGAAACACCATATATTTT	CASSPFGGASGNTIYF
TRBV7-6	.	TRBJ1-1	TRBD1	TGTGCCAGCAGCTTAGGCGGGAGGGGGCGAAACACTGAAGCTTTCTTT	CASSLGGRGRNTEAFF
TRBV29-1	.	TRBJ2-7	.	TGCAGCGCGGGACGGGACAACTACGAGCAGTACTTC	CSAGRDNYEQYF
TRBV7-9	.	TRBJ1-2	.	TGTGCCAGCAGCCCGCCGCAGGGCGGAGGCTACACCTTC	CASSPPQGGGYTF
TRBV7-2	.	TRBJ2-1	.	TGTGCCAGCAGCCGGGATATCTACGGTGAGCAGTTCTTC	CASSRDIYGEQFF
TRBV19	.	TRBJ1-5	TRBD1	TGTGCCAGTAGCCCCGGGACAGGGGGCGGCAATCAGCCCCAGCATTTT	CASSPGTGGGNQPQHF
TRBV3-1/TRBV3-2	.	TRBJ2-3	TRBD2	TGTGCCAGCAGCCCGGGGGGTCGTTTGAGCACAGATACGCAGTATTTT	CASSPGGRLSTDTQYF
TRBV18	.	TRBJ1-1	TRBD1	TGTGCCAGCTCACCCGAGGCGAGGGGGCTCACTGAAGCTTTCTTT	CASSPEARGLTEAFF
TRBV19	few	TRBJ1-4	.	TGTGCCAGTAGTCCCAGGGGAGTGAATGAAAAACTGTTTTTT	CASSPRGVNEKLFF
TRBV5-4	.	TRBJ2-7	.	TGTGCCAGCCAACGTGGCGGTAGCGTCCTAGGTTACGTCGAGCAGTACTTC	CASQRGGSVLGYVEQYF
TRBV5-6	.	TRBJ1-1	.	TGTGCCAGCAACCTAAACACTATGAACACTGAAGCTTTCTTT	CASNLNTMNTEAFF
TRBV7-6	.	TRBJ2-3	TRBD2	TGTGCCAGCAGCCCGGGACTAGCGGGGGGGCGGGATACGCAGTATTTT	CASSPGLAGGRDTQYF
TRBV10-3	.	TRBJ1-5	TRBD1	TGTGCCATCAGCCTACAGGGGGGCAATCAGCCCCAGCATTTT	CAISLQGGNQPQHF
TRBV6-2/TRBV6-3	.	TRBJ2-1	.	TGTGCCAGCAGCGCACCTCCGATCGGTGAGCAGTTCTTC	CASSAPPIGEQFF
TRBV3-1/TRBV3-2	.	TRBJ2-7	TRBD1	TGTGCCAGCAGCCAAGGCACAGGGGGTCCCTCCTACGAGCAGTACTTC	CASSQGTGGPSYEQYF
TRBV1	.	TRBJ2-4	.	TGCACCAGCATCAAAATTAGACTAGCGGGGGGACAGTACTTC	CTSIKIRLAGGQYF
TRBV30	.	TRBJ1-4	TRBD1	TGTGCCTGGAGTGGCCAGGGGGGCGAAAAACTGTTTTTT	CAWSGQGGEKLFF
TRBV5-5	once	TRBJ2-1	.	TGTGCCAGCAGCCCTCCGGGCGGCCTCGGGGGGCAGTTCTTC	CASSPPGGLGGQFF
TRBV19	.	TRBJ2-3	.	TGTGCCAGTAGTATCCACAGGCCAAGCACAGATACGCAGTATTTT	CASSIHRPSTDTQYF
TRBV28	few	TRBJ2-6	.	TGTGCCAGCAGTTCCTCCTTTAACAGGGTTGGGGCCAACGTCCTGACTTTC	CASSSSFNRVGANVLTF
TRBV5-4	.	TRBJ2-1	.	TGTGCCAGCAGTTCGGCCGGGGGGTTGGGGGCCTATGAGCAGTTCTTC	CASSSAGGLGAYEQFF
TRBV19	.	TRBJ1-5	.	TGTGCCAGTAGTATCTCGGGGGGGCTTCAGCCCCAGCATTTT	CASSISGGLQPQHF
TRBV2	few	TRBJ2-3	TRBD2	TGTGCCAGCAGTAAAGACGGGACACCTAAGCGGGGGACTCACACAGATACGCAGTATTTT	CASSKDGTPKRGTHTDTQYF
TRBV27	.	TRBJ1-1	TRBD1	TGTGCCAGCAGTTTATCGACAGGGGCGAAGGAGGCTTTCTTT	CASSLSTGAKEAFF